A single sample gave rise to the 14 T cell receptor beta chains below, sequenced in a study of T cell repertoires in cytomegalovirus infection. TCRdb itself ran the reads through MiXCR, one entry per CDR3 protein. Of roughly 920,000 distinct CDR3 sequences listed, approximately 31% are singletons. No antigen has been assigned to these receptors. Sequencing used cultured CD8+ T cells from PBMCs, obtained from culture after CMV antigen stimulation. Receptors originate from a human donor in good health (CMV status not recorded). Some clones in this sample may be carry-over from other donors' samples.

This clonotype has only a few counts. The genes are TRBV7-8 and TRBJ1-1; D is possibly TRBD1 (6 bases). The CDR3 is 15 residues long. The germline V gene has CDR1 SGHVS and CDR2 FQNEAQ. The germline V and J ends were trimmed by 3 bases and 4 bases, with 15 bases remaining between them. The chain's CDR3 is CASSFWGPEGTEAFF. The CDR3, as DNA: TGTGCCAGCAGCTTTTGGGGGCCAGAGGGCACTGAAGCTTTCTTT. Filled out from reference TRBV7-8 and TRBJ1-1, the complete variable domain reads GAGVSQSPRYKVAKRGQDVALRCDPISGHVSLFWYQQALGQGPEFLTYFQNEAQLDKSGLPSDRFFAERPEGSVSTLKIQRTQQEDSAVYLCASSFWGPEGTEAFFGQGTRLTVV.

This clonotype has a handful of counts. This sequence joins TRBV27 and TRBJ2-7; 10 positions agree with TRBD1. V lost 5 bases to trimming and J lost 1 base; unmatched junction nucleotides: 5. The CDR3 has 15 amino acids. Germline CDR1 MNHEY, CDR2 SMNVEV (reference sequence). The CDR3 DNA reads as TGTGCCAGCAGTAAACCGGGACAGGGGTCCTACGAGCAGTACTTC. Translation: CASSKPGQGSYEQYF.

This chain connects TRBV27 to TRBJ2-1; TRBD1 is a possible D gene (6 bases). With 7 bases removed from V and 3 bases from J, the gap between germline ends came to 10 bases. There are 13 residues in the CDR3. CDR1 and CDR2 from the germline V gene are MNHEY and SMNVEV (reference sequence). This CDR3 reads CASMKGGYNEQFF. CDR3 sequence (DNA): TGTGCCAGCATGAAAGGGGGCTACAATGAGCAGTTCTTC.

The chain couples TRBV20-1 to TRBJ1-5; the match to TRBD1 covers 7 bases. CDR3 length: 16 amino acids. Germline V gives CDR1 DFQATT, CDR2 SNEGSKA (reference sequence). The junction had 6 bases not matched to a gene; V was cut back by 0 bases and J by 1 base. The CDR3 sequence: CSARDKGQMSNQPQHF. In DNA form, the CDR3 reads TGCAGTGCTAGAGATAAGGGACAGATGAGCAATCAGCCCCAGCATTTT.

The chain recombines TRBV6-6 with TRBJ2-3, with a possible D match to TRBD1 (5 bases). From germline, CDR1 is MNHNY and CDR2 SVGAGI (reference sequence). CDR3 length equals 14 residues. V was cut by 5 bases and J by 5 bases, with 14 bases left in between. This CDR3 reads CASSDGQGIDTQYF. In nucleotides, the CDR3 is TGTGCCAGCAGTGATGGGCAGGGAATAGATACGCAGTATTTT.

This clonotype was recorded at least ten times. The V gene is TRBV6-1, the J gene TRBJ2-7; D remains unclear. This CDR3 has 15 residues. Between the trimmed V and J ends, which lost 6 bases and 4 bases, there was a span of 19 bases. Germline V lookup: CDR1 MNHNS, CDR2 SASEGT. CDR3 loop: CASRSPGTWAYEQYF. As DNA, the CDR3 is TGTGCCAGCAGATCACCGGGCACCTGGGCTTACGAGCAGTACTTC.

This clonotype was recorded a few times. This chain uses TRBV6-5 with TRBJ1-6, with D possibly TRBD1 on 5 matching bases. Germline assignment: CDR1 MNHEY and CDR2 SVGAGI. V shed 5 bases and J shed 9 bases, with 14 bases lying between them. The CDR3 has 14 residues. CDR3 amino acids: CASSRGPGPSPLHF. CDR3 DNA: TGTGCCAGCAGTAGGGGACCAGGACCTTCACCCCTCCACTTT.

The chain joins TRBV2 to TRBJ2-6; possible D gene TRBD2, 5 bases. Germline CDR1 is SNHLY and CDR2 is FYNNEI. This CDR3 contains 16 residues. Trimming left V 7 bases short and J 0 bases short, with 13 bases between. CDR3: CASIYLASSGANVLTF. The CDR3 coding sequence is TGTGCCAGCATATATCTAGCTAGCTCTGGGGCCAACGTCCTGACTTTC.

This clonotype was detected ten times or more. This chain uses TRBV11-2 with TRBJ2-1; the D is unclear. The CDR3 has 17 residues. Germline CDR1 is SGHAT and CDR2 is FQNNGV. The germline V and J ends were trimmed by 1 base and 5 bases, with 18 bases remaining between them. Written as DNA, the CDR3 is TGTGCCAGCAGCTTAGTAGCCCCCCAGTACCTCAACAATGAGCAGTTCTTC. This gives the protein CASSLVAPQYLNNEQFF.

The chain joins TRBV20-1 to TRBJ1-2, with TRBD1 as a possible D gene (5 bases). Between the trimmed V and J ends, which lost 2 bases and 4 bases, there was a span of 14 bases. Per the germline V gene, CDR1 is DFQATT and CDR2 is SNEGSKA (reference sequence). This CDR3 spans 14 amino acids. In DNA form, the CDR3 reads TGCAGTGCTAGATCAATACAGGACCTCTATGGCTACACCTTC. Its translation: CSARSIQDLYGYTF.

The chain carries TRBV4-1 and TRBJ2-5; D call uncertain. The CDR3 sequence is 13 residues long. Germline V gene sequence: CDR1 MGHRA, CDR2 YSYEKL. The ends were cut back, 3 bases at V and 2 bases at J, with 7 bases in the middle. The CDR3 DNA reads TGCGCCAGCAGCCACCACAATCAAGAGACCCAGTACTTC. Encoded protein: CASSHHNQETQYF.

A few counts support this clonotype. The chain carries TRBV7-4 and TRBJ2-3; the match to TRBD1 covers 8 bases. This CDR3 region has 16 residues. The V gene's germline CDR1 is SGHVT and CDR2 SQSDAQ. The trim removed 5 bases at V and 2 bases at J, leaving 9 bases unmatched. The CDR3 region is CASSPRDRRSTDTQYF. CDR3 nucleotides: TGTGCCAGCAGCCCCCGGGACAGGCGATCCACAGATACGCAGTATTTT.

V and J are TRBV27 and TRBJ2-3; 15 bases fit TRBD2. The CDR3 contains 17 residues. Germline V lookup: CDR1 MNHEY, CDR2 SMNVEV (reference sequence). The junction had 9 bases not matched to a gene; V was cut back by 5 bases and J by 6 bases. The CDR3 here is CASSKGLAGGPGDTQYF. Here the CDR3 DNA reads TGTGCCAGCAGTAAAGGACTAGCGGGGGGGCCGGGGGATACGCAGTATTTT.

This rearrangement joins TRBV6-1 to TRBJ1-1; D unclear. V dropped 0 bases and J dropped 5 bases, with 16 bases sitting between them. In germline, CDR1 is MNHNS, CDR2 SASEGT. The CDR3 runs 16 residues. The CDR3 DNA follows: TGTGCCAGCAGTGAAGCGCTGGTCAGCTTCGGTACTGAAGCTTTCTTT. Its translation is CASSEALVSFGTEAFF.